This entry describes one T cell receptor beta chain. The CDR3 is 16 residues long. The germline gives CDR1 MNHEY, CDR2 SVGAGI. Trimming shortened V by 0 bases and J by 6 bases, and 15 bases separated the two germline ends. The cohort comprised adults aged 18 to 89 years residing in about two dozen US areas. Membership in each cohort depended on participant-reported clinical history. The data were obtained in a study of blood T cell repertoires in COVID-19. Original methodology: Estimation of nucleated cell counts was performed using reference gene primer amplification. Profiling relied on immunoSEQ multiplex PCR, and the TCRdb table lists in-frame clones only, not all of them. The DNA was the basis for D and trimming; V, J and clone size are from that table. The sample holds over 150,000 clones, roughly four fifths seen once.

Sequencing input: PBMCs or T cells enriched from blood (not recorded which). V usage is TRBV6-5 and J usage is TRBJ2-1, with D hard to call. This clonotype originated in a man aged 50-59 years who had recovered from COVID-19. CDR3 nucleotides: TGTGCCAGCAGTTACTCTGGAAGACGGGTTGGCAATGAGCAGTTCTTC. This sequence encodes CASSYSGRRVGNEQFF.